The present entry profiles one T cell receptor beta chain with its context. Its antigen is unknown. Assay used: immunoSEQ multiplex PCR; TCRdb lists only in-frame clones, some missing. Of 15,000 to 20,000 clones in the sample, roughly 65% are singletons; the top ten hold 3.4%. The data originate from a study of Tregs in tolerant kidney transplant recipients. The sequence came from a human donor in good health. Sequenced input: Tregs from blood cultured with allogeneic cells.

CDR3 DNA: TGTGCCAGTTGGAAGGGGGGGGCCTCTGGGGCCAACGTCCTGACTTTC. It encodes CASWKGGASGANVLTF. This chain uses TRBV6-6 with TRBJ2-6; the D gene is possibly TRBD2 (7 bases). The ends were cut back, 9 bases at V and 0 bases at J, with 15 bases in the middle. The CDR3 is made up of 16 amino acids. Germline V CDR1 and CDR2: MNHNY, SVGAGI (reference sequence).